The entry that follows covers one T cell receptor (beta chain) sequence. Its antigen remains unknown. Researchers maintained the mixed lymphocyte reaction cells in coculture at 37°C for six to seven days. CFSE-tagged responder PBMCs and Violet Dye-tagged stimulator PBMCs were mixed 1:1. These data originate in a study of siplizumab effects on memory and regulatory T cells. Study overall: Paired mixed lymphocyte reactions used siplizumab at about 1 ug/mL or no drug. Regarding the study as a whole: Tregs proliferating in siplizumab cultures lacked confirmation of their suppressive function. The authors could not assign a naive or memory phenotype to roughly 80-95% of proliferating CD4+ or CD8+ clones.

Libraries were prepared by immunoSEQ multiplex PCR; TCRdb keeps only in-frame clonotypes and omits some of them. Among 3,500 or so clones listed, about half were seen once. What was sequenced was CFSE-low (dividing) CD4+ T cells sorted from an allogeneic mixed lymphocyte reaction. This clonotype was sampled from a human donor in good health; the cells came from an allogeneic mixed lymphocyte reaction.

CDR3 residues: CASSPPNRVRRGNTIYF. The DNA of the CDR3 is TGTGCCAGCTCACCACCGAACAGGGTGAGGCGTGGAAACACCATATATTTT. The chain is built from TRBV18 and TRBJ1-3; a possible D gene is TRBD1 (6 bases). The CDR3 extends over 17 amino acids. Germline V lookup: CDR1 KGHSH, CDR2 LQKENI. The ends were cut back, 0 bases at V and 3 bases at J, with 15 bases in the middle.